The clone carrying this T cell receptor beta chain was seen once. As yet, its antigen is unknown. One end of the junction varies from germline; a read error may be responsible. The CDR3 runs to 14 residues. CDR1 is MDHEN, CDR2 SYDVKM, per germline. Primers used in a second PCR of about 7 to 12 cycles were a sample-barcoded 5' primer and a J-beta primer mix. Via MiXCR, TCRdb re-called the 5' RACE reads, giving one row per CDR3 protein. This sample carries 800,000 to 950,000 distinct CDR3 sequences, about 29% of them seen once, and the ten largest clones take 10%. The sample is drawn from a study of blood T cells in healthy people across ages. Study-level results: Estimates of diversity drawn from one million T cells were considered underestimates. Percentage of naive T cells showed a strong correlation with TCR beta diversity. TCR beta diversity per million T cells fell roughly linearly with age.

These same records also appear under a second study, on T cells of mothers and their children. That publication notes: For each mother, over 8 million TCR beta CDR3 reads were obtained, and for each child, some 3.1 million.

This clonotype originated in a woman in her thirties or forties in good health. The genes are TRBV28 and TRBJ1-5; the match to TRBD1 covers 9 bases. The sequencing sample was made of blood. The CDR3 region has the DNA TGTGTCAGCAGGCCGGGACAGGGAGGACAGCCCCAGCATTTT. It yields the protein CVSRPGQGGQPQHF. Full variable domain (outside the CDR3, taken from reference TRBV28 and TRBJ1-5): DVKVTQSSRYLVKRTGEKVFLECVQDMDHENMFWYRQDPGLGLRLIYFSYDVKMKEKGDIPEGYSVSREKKERFSLILESASTNQTSMYLCVSRPGQGGQPQHFGDGTRLSIL.